The T cell receptor (beta chain) under discussion was sequenced for a study of blood T cells in healthy people across ages. It was with a sample-barcoded 5' primer and a J-beta primer mix that a second PCR of roughly 7 to 12 cycles was run. TCRdb reanalysed the 5' RACE reads using MiXCR and keeps one entry per CDR3 protein. The table has 800,000 to 950,000 distinct CDR3 sequences, 25% to 35% seen once. Total RNA, at least 5 micrograms per sample, came from PBMCs. The germline V gene encodes CDR1 SQVTM and CDR2 ANQGSEA. The CDR3 is 14 residues long. J gave up 0 bases and V 6 bases, and 7 bases lay outside the gene matches. As concerns this clonotype: The antigen is not known.

Whole-study findings and limits: Researchers judged that diversity estimates from one million T cells fell short of true values. As age increased, TCR beta diversity per million T cells fell in a roughly linear fashion.

This sample was also put to use in a study of T cells of mothers and their children.

The material sequenced was blood. This clonotype originated in a woman aged 40 to 55 in good health. V gene TRBV29-1 combines with J gene TRBJ1-2; 7 positions match TRBD1. This CDR3 reads CSVVAGTANYGYTF. The CDR3, as DNA: TGCAGCGTAGTCGCCGGGACAGCTAACTATGGCTACACCTTC.